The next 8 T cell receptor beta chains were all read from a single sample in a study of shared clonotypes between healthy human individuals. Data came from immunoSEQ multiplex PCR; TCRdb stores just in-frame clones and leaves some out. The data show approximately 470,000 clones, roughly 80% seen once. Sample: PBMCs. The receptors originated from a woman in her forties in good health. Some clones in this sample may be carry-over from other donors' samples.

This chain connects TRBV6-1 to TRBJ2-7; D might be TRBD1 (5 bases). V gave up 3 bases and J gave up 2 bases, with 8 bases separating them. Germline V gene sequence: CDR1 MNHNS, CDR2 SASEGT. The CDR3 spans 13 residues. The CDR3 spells CASSEGPAYEQYF. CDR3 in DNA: TGTGCCAGCAGTGAGGGGCCAGCCTACGAGCAGTACTTC.

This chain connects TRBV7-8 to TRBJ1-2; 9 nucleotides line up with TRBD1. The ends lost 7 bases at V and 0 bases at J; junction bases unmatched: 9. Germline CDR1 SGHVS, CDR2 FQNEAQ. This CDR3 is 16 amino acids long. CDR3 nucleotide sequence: TGTGCCAGCAACCCGGACAGGGGCCCTACTAACTATGGCTACACCTTC. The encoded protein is CASNPDRGPTNYGYTF.

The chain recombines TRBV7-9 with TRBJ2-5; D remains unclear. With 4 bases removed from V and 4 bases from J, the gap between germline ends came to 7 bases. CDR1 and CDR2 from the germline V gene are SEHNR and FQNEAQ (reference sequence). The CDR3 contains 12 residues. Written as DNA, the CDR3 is TGTGCCAGCAGCTACCTCCGAGAGACCCAGTACTTC. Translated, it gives CASSYLRETQYF.

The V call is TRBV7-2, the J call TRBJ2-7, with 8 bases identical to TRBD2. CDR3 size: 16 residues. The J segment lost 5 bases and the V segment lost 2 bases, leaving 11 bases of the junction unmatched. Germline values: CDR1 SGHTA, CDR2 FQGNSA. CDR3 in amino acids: CASSLRRGGIENEQYF. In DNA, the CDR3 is TGTGCCAGCAGCTTAAGGCGCGGGGGGATCGAAAACGAGCAGTACTTC.

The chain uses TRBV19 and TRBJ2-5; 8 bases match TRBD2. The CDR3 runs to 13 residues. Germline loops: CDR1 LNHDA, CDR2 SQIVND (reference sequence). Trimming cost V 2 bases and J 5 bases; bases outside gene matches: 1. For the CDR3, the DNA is TGTGCCAGTAGTATAACTAGCGGTGAGACCCAGTACTTC. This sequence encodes CASSITSGETQYF.

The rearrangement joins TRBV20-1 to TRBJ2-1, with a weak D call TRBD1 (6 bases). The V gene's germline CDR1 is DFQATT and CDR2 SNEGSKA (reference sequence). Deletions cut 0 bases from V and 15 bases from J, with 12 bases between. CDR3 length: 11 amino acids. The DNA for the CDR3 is TGCAGTGCTAGAGAACCCAGGGGTCTGTTCTTC. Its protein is CSAREPRGLFF.

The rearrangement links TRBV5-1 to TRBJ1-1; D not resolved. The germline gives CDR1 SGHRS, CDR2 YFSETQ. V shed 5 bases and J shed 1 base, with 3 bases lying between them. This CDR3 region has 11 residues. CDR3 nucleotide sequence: TGCGCCAGCAGGTCGAACACTGAAGCTTTCTTT. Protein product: CASRSNTEAFF. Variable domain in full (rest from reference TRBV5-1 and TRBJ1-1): KAGVTQTPRYLIKTRGQQVTLSCSPISGHRSVSWYQQTPGQGLQFLFEYFSETQRNKGNFPGRFSGRQFSNSRSEMNVSTLELGDSALYLCASRSNTEAFFGQGTRLTVV.

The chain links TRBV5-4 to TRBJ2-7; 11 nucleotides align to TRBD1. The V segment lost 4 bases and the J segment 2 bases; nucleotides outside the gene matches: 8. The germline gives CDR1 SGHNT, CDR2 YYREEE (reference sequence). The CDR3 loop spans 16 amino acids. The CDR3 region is CASSADRGRNPYEQYF. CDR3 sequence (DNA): TGTGCCAGCAGCGCGGACAGGGGGCGAAATCCCTACGAGCAGTACTTC.